Following are 15 T cell receptor beta chains from one sample sequenced in a study of T cell changes during pregnancy in multiple sclerosis. The protocol was immunoSEQ multiplex PCR, while the TCRdb copy is restricted to in-frame clones and leaves out a portion. The sample carries around 88,000 clones, approximately 91% recorded once. Here the sequenced sample was peripheral blood, taken in the first trimester of pregnancy. These receptors were taken from a female donor with multiple sclerosis, enrolled in a pregnancy study.

The genes are TRBV15 and TRBJ1-4; D perhaps matches TRBD1 (5 bases). The germline gives CDR1 LNHNV, CDR2 YYDKDF (reference sequence). Trimming took off 3 bases at V and 5 bases at J, with 10 bases between the two ends. This CDR3 region has 14 residues. The CDR3 DNA follows: TGTGCCACCAGCAGTCGGGGGGGAAATGAAAAACTGTTTTTT. The encoded protein is CATSSRGGNEKLFF.

This chain uses TRBV23-1 with TRBJ2-4; a possible D gene is TRBD1 (7 bases). TRBV23-1 is identified as an open reading frame with a role that is uncertain. CDR3 length: 22 residues. Trimming removed 0 bases from V and 0 bases from J, with 27 bases in between. This chain's CDR3 is CASSQSVQGGAMETLAKNIQYF. The CDR3 DNA sequence: TGCGCCAGCAGTCAATCGGTCCAGGGGGGCGCGATGGAGACTCTAGCCAAAAACATTCAGTACTTC.

The chain joins TRBV27 to TRBJ2-7; 7 nucleotides align to TRBD2. V was pared by 6 bases and J by 3 bases, with 11 bases of the junction left unmatched. The germline V gene encodes CDR1 MNHEY and CDR2 SMNVEV (reference sequence). The CDR3 is 15 amino acids. CDR3 bases: TGTGCCAGCAGCAGGACTAGTCGGGTTTTCTACGAGCAGTACTTC. It yields the protein CASSRTSRVFYEQYF.

The chain combines TRBV5-6 with TRBJ1-5, with D perhaps TRBD1 (5 bases). Germline V CDR1 and CDR2: SGHDT, YYEEEE. CDR3 size: 14 residues. Between the trimmed V and J ends, which lost 4 bases and 0 bases, there was a span of 8 bases. The CDR3 loop is CASSSRDSNQPQHF. The CDR3 region has the DNA TGTGCCAGCAGCAGCAGGGATAGCAATCAGCCCCAGCATTTT.

This chain connects TRBV2 to TRBJ1-2; no reliable D call. The CDR3 spans 12 residues. Germline V gives CDR1 SNHLY, CDR2 FYNNEI. Trimming cost V 5 bases and J 5 bases, with 9 bases left between them. In nucleotides, the CDR3 is TGTGCCAGCAGTTCAGTAAAGTATGGCTACACCTTC. The encoded protein is CASSSVKYGYTF.

The chain recombines TRBV30 with TRBJ1-5, with 7 bases that match TRBD1. This CDR3 is 13 amino acids long. CDR1 and CDR2 (germline): GTSNPN, SVGIG (reference sequence). V was clipped by 1 base and J by 6 bases; unmatched bases: 3. The CDR3 DNA sequence: TGTGCCTGGAGTGGACAGGGTACTCAGCCCCAGCATTTT. Encoded protein: CAWSGQGTQPQHF.

The chain combines TRBV28 with TRBJ1-6; D is unclear. The V gene lost 6 bases and the J gene lost 8 bases, with 8 bases spanning the gap. CDR3 length: 12 residues. Germline CDR1 and CDR2: MDHEN and SYDVKM. CDR3 nucleotides: TGTGCCAGCAGACGGGGTGATTCACCCCTCCACTTT. Its protein is CASRRGDSPLHF.

The gene calls are TRBV27 and TRBJ2-2; weak D call: TRBD1 (6 bases). The CDR3 extends over 16 amino acids. Per germline, CDR1 MNHEY and CDR2 SMNVEV (reference sequence). Trimming removed 2 bases from V and 0 bases from J, with 10 bases in between. The CDR3 sequence: CASSLAGTTNTGELFF. The DNA for the CDR3 is TGTGCCAGCAGTTTAGCCGGGACAACGAACACCGGGGAGCTGTTTTTT.

V is TRBV5-6 and J is TRBJ2-1, with 8 bases aligning to TRBD1. Germline CDR1 is SGHDT and CDR2 is YYEEEE. After removal of 0 bases from V and 3 bases from J, the junction contained 2 bases not matched to a gene. This CDR3 has 15 residues. The chain's CDR3 is CASSLVTGGYNEQFF. The CDR3, as DNA: TGTGCCAGCAGCTTGGTAACAGGGGGCTACAATGAGCAGTTCTTC. Complete variable domain (other parts from reference TRBV5-6 and TRBJ2-1): DAGVTQSPTHLIKTRGQQVTLRCSPKSGHDTVSWYQQALGQGPQFIFQYYEEEERQRGNFPDRFSGHQFPNYSSELNVNALLLGDSALYLCASSLVTGGYNEQFFGPGTRLTVL.

This chain uses TRBV7-3 with TRBJ2-1, with 11 positions matching TRBD2. Germline V gene data show CDR1 as SGHTA and CDR2 as FQGTGA. The CDR3 has 15 residues. The ends lost 5 bases at V and 4 bases at J; junction bases unmatched: 4. DNA for the CDR3: TGTGCCAGCAGCCCGACTAGCGGGGCATACAATGAGCAGTTCTTC. Residues: CASSPTSGAYNEQFF. The variable domain in full, completed from reference TRBV7-3 and TRBJ2-1, reads GAGVSQTPSNKVTEKGKYVELRCDPISGHTALYWYRQSLGQGPEFLIYFQGTGAADDSGLPNDRFFAVRPEGSVSTLKIQRTERGDSAVYLCASSPTSGAYNEQFFGPGTRLTVL.

The DNA of the CDR3 is TGTGCCAGCAGTTACCGGGGGGCGGCCTTGGACTATGGCTACACCTTC. Its protein product is CASSYRGAALDYGYTF. V and J are TRBV6-5 and TRBJ1-2; D is possibly TRBD1 (6 bases). The CDR3 has 16 residues. From germline, CDR1 is MNHEY and CDR2 SVGAGI. Trimming pared 2 bases from V and 3 bases from J, leaving 16 bases between.

This sequence joins TRBV5-1 and TRBJ2-7; a weak D match, TRBD2 (6 bases). CDR1 is SGHRS and CDR2 is YFSETQ in the germline V gene. With 4 bases removed from V and 2 bases from J, the gap between germline ends came to 13 bases. The CDR3 has 14 amino acids. The CDR3 loop is CASSPGLTTYEQYF. CDR3 DNA: TGCGCCAGCAGCCCGGGACTTACAACCTACGAGCAGTACTTC.

This chain connects TRBV18 to TRBJ1-1, with 7 bases aligning to TRBD1. The CDR3 has 13 amino acids. The trim removed 3 bases at V and 5 bases at J, leaving 3 bases unmatched. Germline lookup yields CDR1 KGHSH and CDR2 LQKENI. For the CDR3, the DNA is TGTGCCAGCTCACCGACAGGGTTTACTGAAGCTTTCTTT. It encodes CASSPTGFTEAFF.

This chain links TRBV9 with TRBJ2-2; possibly TRBD2 for D (7 bases). The length of the CDR3 is 17 residues. CDR1 is SGDLS and CDR2 is YYNGEE in the germline V gene. V lost 1 base and J lost 1, with 14 bases in between. CDR3 in DNA: TGTGCCAGCAGCGTATCCCTCGGGGGGCGGAACACCGGGGAGCTGTTTTTT. The encoded protein is CASSVSLGGRNTGELFF.

This chain joins TRBV28 and TRBJ1-2; no firm D call. The CDR3 consists of 13 residues. Between the trimmed V and J ends, which lost 2 bases and 0 bases, there was a span of 4 bases. Germline lookup yields CDR1 MDHEN and CDR2 SYDVKM. CDR3: CASSLTANYGYTF. In DNA form, the CDR3 reads TGTGCCAGCAGTTTAACAGCTAACTATGGCTACACCTTC.